These 23 T cell receptor beta chains share one sample of origin, sequenced in a study of T cells in localized non-small cell lung cancer. Profiled with immunoSEQ multiplex PCR; TCRdb holds only in-frame clones, not every one. The data hold roughly 25,000 clones, with roughly 84% observed a single time. The specimen was PBMCs, collected before any cancer treatment. These receptors were collected from a man aged 40 to 70 with stage II lung adenocarcinoma.

This chain joins TRBV2 and TRBJ2-3; 8 nucleotides agree with TRBD2. The CDR3 runs to 17 residues. Unmatched junction bases numbered 13, after V lost 6 bases and J lost 2 bases. CDR1 is SNHLY and CDR2 is FYNNEI in the germline V gene. This chain's CDR3 is CASRGKLAEPSTDTQYF. The CDR3 DNA reads as TGTGCCAGCAGGGGGAAACTAGCGGAACCGTCCACAGATACGCAGTATTTT.

The V call is TRBV9, the J call TRBJ2-3, with TRBD2 as a possible D gene (7 bases). The ends were cut back, 0 bases at V and 3 bases at J, with 11 bases in the middle. This CDR3 contains 15 residues. CDR1 and CDR2 from the germline V gene are SGDLS and YYNGEE. The CDR3 spells CASSVVGGATDTQYF. CDR3 nucleotides: TGTGCCAGCAGCGTAGTTGGGGGGGCGACAGATACGCAGTATTTT.

The chain carries TRBV9 and TRBJ2-1; D is perhaps TRBD1 (6 bases). The germline CDR1 and CDR2 sequences are SGDLS and YYNGEE. This CDR3 region has 15 residues. V lost 3 bases, J lost 1 base, and 11 bases lay in between. CDR3 nucleotides: TGTGCCAGCAGCGACGGGACACTATCCTACAATGAGCAGTTCTTC. Translating gives CASSDGTLSYNEQFF.

The chain employs TRBV9 and TRBJ2-1, with D hard to call. There are 13 residues in the CDR3. Trimming took 2 bases from V and 5 from J, leaving 8 bases between them. In germline, CDR1 is SGDLS, CDR2 YYNGEE. The CDR3 is CASSVSRDNEQFF. CDR3 bases: TGTGCCAGCAGCGTGAGTCGGGACAATGAGCAGTTCTTC.

The genes are TRBV2 and TRBJ1-3; D not resolved. The CDR3 has 15 residues. The ends were cut back, 6 bases at V and 0 bases at J, with 12 bases in the middle. Germline V gives CDR1 SNHLY, CDR2 FYNNEI. The DNA for the CDR3 is TGTGCCAGCAGCACAGCGATCCACTCTGGAAACACCATATATTTT. Translation: CASSTAIHSGNTIYF.

As regards this clone: The same CDR3 can be traced to other DNA sequences in this sample. This sequence joins TRBV18 and TRBJ2-5; weak D call: TRBD1 (6 bases). Germline loops: CDR1 KGHSH, CDR2 LQKENI. V lost 6 bases and J lost 2, with 10 bases in between. The CDR3 contains 13 residues. This chain's CDR3 is CASSPGQQETQYF. CDR3 DNA sequence: TGTGCCAGCTCTCCGGGACAACAAGAGACCCAGTACTTC.

The genes are TRBV9 and TRBJ2-1; 12 bases are shared with TRBD2. CDR3 size: 14 residues. Germline CDR1 reads SGDLS; CDR2 reads YYNGEE. Losses at the gene ends were 4 bases for V and 8 bases for J; bases not matched to a gene: 4. CDR3 in amino acids: CASSPRLAGDEQFF. CDR3 in DNA: TGTGCCAGCAGCCCCCGACTAGCGGGGGATGAGCAGTTCTTC.

This clone has a handful of counts. The chain carries TRBV7-8 and TRBJ1-1; no clear D. Trimming pared 1 base from V and 9 bases from J, leaving 6 bases between. CDR1 is SGHVS and CDR2 is FQNEAQ in the germline V gene. CDR3 size: 11 residues. The CDR3 reads CASSLGGKAFF. In DNA form, the CDR3 reads TGTGCCAGCAGCTTAGGGGGAAAAGCTTTCTTT.

J is TRBJ2-3 and V is TRBV5-4, with TRBD2 matching over 13 bases. The germline CDR1 and CDR2 sequences are SGHNT and YYREEE (reference sequence). This CDR3 comprises 18 residues. With V trimmed by 2 bases and J by 1 base, 7 bases remained unmatched. The CDR3 region is CASSLFRLAGGRTDTQYF. DNA of the CDR3: TGTGCCAGCAGCTTATTTCGACTAGCGGGGGGTCGCACAGATACGCAGTATTTT. Full variable domain (rest looked up from reference TRBV5-4 and TRBJ2-3): ETGVTQSPTHLIKTRGQQVTLRCSSQSGHNTVSWYQQALGQGPQFIFQYYREEENGRGNFPPRFSGLQFPNYSSELNVNALELDDSALYLCASSLFRLAGGRTDTQYFGPGTRLTVL.

This chain uses TRBV29-1 with TRBJ1-1; no clear D gene. Trimming took 7 bases from V and 0 from J, leaving 9 bases between them. The CDR3 has 12 amino acids. Germline CDR1 SQVTM, CDR2 ANQGSEA. CDR3 loop: CSADQMNTEAFF. CDR3 DNA: TGCAGCGCCGATCAGATGAACACTGAAGCTTTCTTT. The variable domain in full, completed from reference TRBV29-1 and TRBJ1-1, reads SAVISQKPSRDICQRGTSLTIQCQVDSQVTMMFWYRQQPGQSLTLIATANQGSEATYESGFVIDKFPISRPNLTFSTLTVSNMSPEDSSIYLCSADQMNTEAFFGQGTRLTVV.

The gene calls are TRBV30 and TRBJ2-5; TRBD2 aligns across 9 bases. Germline values: CDR1 GTSNPN, CDR2 SVGIG (reference sequence). V lost 0 bases, J lost 5 bases, and 10 bases stayed unmatched. CDR3 length: 16 amino acids. The CDR3 is CAWSVQGGGGEETQYF. The CDR3 DNA is TGTGCCTGGAGTGTACAGGGCGGCGGGGGGGAGGAGACCCAGTACTTC.

This chain connects TRBV19 to TRBJ1-2, with unresolved D. The V and J ends lost 8 bases and 3 bases respectively, with 13 bases between them. Germline V lookup: CDR1 LNHDA, CDR2 SQIVND (reference sequence). The CDR3 is 13 amino acids. The CDR3 DNA reads TGTGCCAGTGTGGGTAACGGGGACTATGGCTACACCTTC. Residues: CASVGNGDYGYTF.

The V call is TRBV5-5, the J call TRBJ2-1; 8 nucleotides align to TRBD2. Germline V gene sequence: CDR1 SGHKS, CDR2 YYEKEE (reference sequence). V trimming: 0 bases; J trimming: 0 bases; junction bases outside the gene matches: 8. This CDR3 is built from 18 residues. The CDR3 reads CASSLGASGGFSYNEQFF. DNA of the CDR3: TGTGCCAGCAGCTTGGGTGCCAGCGGGGGCTTCTCCTACAATGAGCAGTTCTTC.

The chain employs TRBV5-1 and TRBJ1-2, with D perhaps matching TRBD1 (5 bases). The germline gives CDR1 SGHRS, CDR2 YFSETQ. This CDR3 region has 13 residues. Trimming stripped 4 bases from V and 8 bases from J, with 15 bases between. In DNA, the CDR3 is TGCGCCAGCAGCCGGGAAGGGGCCGCAGGCTACACCTTC. Translating it yields CASSREGAAGYTF.

V gene TRBV2 combines with J gene TRBJ1-1; D might be TRBD1 (5 bases). Germline V lookup: CDR1 SNHLY, CDR2 FYNNEI. This CDR3 is 14 amino acids long. The V and J ends lost 5 bases and 4 bases respectively, with 14 bases between them. CDR3 sequence: CASSIQGWSTEAFF. DNA of the CDR3: TGTGCCAGCAGTATCCAGGGTTGGAGCACTGAAGCTTTCTTT.

The rearrangement links TRBV4-1 to TRBJ2-2; 9 positions match TRBD2. The germline V gene encodes CDR1 MGHRA and CDR2 YSYEKL. Unmatched junction bases numbered 9, after V lost 4 bases and J lost 6 bases. The CDR3 has 16 amino acids. DNA for the CDR3: TGCGCCAGCAGCCTCGGGAGGCGGGGGGGCCCCGGGGAGCTGTTTTTT. Amino acid sequence: CASSLGRRGGPGELFF.

The chain couples TRBV5-1 to TRBJ1-2; D is perhaps TRBD1 (5 bases). Germline lookup yields CDR1 SGHRS and CDR2 YFSETQ. V was trimmed by 4 bases and J by 1 base, leaving 14 bases between them. This CDR3 is built from 15 residues. The CDR3 DNA reads TGCGCCAGCAGCCCCGGGTCGACAGTTAACTATGGCTACACCTTC. This codes for CASSPGSTVNYGYTF.

This sequence joins TRBV30 and TRBJ1-3; no reliable D call. The CDR3 contains 12 residues. Trimming removed 1 base from V and 1 base from J, with 2 bases in between. Per germline, CDR1 GTSNPN and CDR2 SVGIG (reference sequence). CDR3 residues: CAWSGSGNTIYF. CDR3 bases: TGTGCCTGGAGTGGTTCTGGAAACACCATATATTTT.

This clone was seen a few times. V and J are TRBV12-5 and TRBJ1-2; TRBD1 matches at 7 bases. Trimming removed 4 bases from V and 7 bases from J; junction bases left unmatched: 6. The V gene's germline CDR1 is LGHNT and CDR2 FRNRAP. There are 13 residues in the CDR3. Written as DNA, the CDR3 is TGTGCTAGTGGTTCGACAGGGAGTGTTGGCTACACCTTC. This encodes CASGSTGSVGYTF.

The chain couples TRBV23-1 to TRBJ1-6; maybe TRBD1 (5 bases). TRBV23-1 is an ORF; its function is uncertain. The CDR3 has 16 residues. V lost 2 bases and J lost 10, with 18 bases in between. CDR3 amino acids: CASSQGTGRRSSPLHF. The CDR3 DNA follows: TGCGCCAGCAGTCAAGGAACAGGACGCCGGTCGTCACCCCTCCACTTT.

The chain has TRBV29-1 and TRBJ2-1; D may be TRBD1 or TRBD2 (5 bases each). The CDR3 consists of 17 residues. The germline CDR1 and CDR2 sequences are SQVTM and ANQGSEA. The V and J ends lost 0 bases and 6 bases respectively, with 21 bases between them. The CDR3 sequence: CSVEEGTTLSVGNEQFF. DNA of the CDR3: TGCAGCGTTGAAGAAGGGACCACACTCTCGGTCGGCAATGAGCAGTTCTTC.

This clone appeared a few times. The rearrangement uses TRBV7-6 and TRBJ2-7, with a weak D call TRBD1 (5 bases). Trimming took 3 bases from V and 5 from J, leaving 14 bases between them. Germline loops: CDR1 SGHVS, CDR2 FNYEAQ. The CDR3 consists of 14 residues. CDR3 protein: CASSFQGIPHEQYF. The CDR3 DNA sequence: TGTGCCAGCAGCTTTCAGGGAATCCCCCACGAGCAGTACTTC. The full variable domain, completed using reference TRBV7-6 and TRBJ2-7, is GAGVSQSPRYKVTKRGQDVALRCDPISGHVSLYWYRQALGQGPEFLTYFNYEAQQDKSGLPNDRFSAERPEGSISTLTIQRTEQRDSAMYRCASSFQGIPHEQYFGPGTRLTVT.

The CDR3 DNA sequence: TGTGCCAGCAACCCCGGGACACAGGGTGGAGGCTACACCTTC. This sequence encodes CASNPGTQGGGYTF. The chain joins TRBV7-2 to TRBJ1-2; tentative D call: TRBD1 (6 bases). The V end lost 7 bases, the J end lost 8 bases, and 20 bases lay between the germline ends. CDR3 length: 14 amino acids. Germline V gene lookup returns CDR1 SGHTA and CDR2 FQGNSA.